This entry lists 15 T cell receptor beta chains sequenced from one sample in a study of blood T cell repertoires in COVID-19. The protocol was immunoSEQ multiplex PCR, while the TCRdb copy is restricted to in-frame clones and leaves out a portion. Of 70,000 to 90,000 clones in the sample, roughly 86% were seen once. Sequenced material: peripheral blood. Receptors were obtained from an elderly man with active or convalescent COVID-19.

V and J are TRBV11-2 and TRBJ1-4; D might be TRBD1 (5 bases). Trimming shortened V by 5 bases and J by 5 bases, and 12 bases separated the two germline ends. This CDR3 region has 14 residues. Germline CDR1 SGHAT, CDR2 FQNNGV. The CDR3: CASSPNRGNEKLFF. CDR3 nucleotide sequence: TGTGCCAGCAGCCCGAATCGGGGGAATGAAAAACTGTTTTTT.

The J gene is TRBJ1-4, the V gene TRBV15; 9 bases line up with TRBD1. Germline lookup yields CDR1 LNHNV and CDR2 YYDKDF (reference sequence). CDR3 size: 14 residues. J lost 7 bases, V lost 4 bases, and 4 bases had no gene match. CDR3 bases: TGTGCCACCAGCACCGGGACAGGGCGTGAAAAACTGTTTTTT. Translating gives CATSTGTGREKLFF.

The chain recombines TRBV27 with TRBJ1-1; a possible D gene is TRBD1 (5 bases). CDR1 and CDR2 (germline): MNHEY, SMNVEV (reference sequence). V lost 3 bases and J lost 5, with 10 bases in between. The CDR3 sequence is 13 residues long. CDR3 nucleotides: TGTGCCAGCAGTTTCCACCAGGGTACTGAAGCTTTCTTT. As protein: CASSFHQGTEAFF.

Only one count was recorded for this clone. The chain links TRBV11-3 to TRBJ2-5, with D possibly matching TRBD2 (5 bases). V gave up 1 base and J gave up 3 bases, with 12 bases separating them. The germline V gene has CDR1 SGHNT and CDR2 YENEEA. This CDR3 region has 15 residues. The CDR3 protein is CASSLAGMREETQYF. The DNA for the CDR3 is TGTGCCAGCAGCTTAGCGGGGATGCGAGAAGAGACCCAGTACTTC.

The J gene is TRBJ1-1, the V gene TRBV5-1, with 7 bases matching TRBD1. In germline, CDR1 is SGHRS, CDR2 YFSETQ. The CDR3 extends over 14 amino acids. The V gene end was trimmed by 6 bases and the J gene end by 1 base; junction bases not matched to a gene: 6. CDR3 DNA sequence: TGCGCCAGCAACATAGGGACAGAGAACACTGAAGCTTTCTTT. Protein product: CASNIGTENTEAFF.

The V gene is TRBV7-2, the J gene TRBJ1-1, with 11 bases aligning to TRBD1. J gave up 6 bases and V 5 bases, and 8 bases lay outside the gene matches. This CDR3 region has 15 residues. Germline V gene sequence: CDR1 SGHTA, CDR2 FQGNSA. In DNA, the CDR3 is TGTGCCAGCAGCCTAACCGGACAGGGGGCAGCTGAAGCTTTCTTT. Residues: CASSLTGQGAAEAFF.

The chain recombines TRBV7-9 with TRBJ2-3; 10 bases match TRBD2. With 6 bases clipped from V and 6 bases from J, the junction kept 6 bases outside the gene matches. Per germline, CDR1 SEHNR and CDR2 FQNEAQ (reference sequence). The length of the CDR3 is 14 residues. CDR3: CASRSTSGTDTQYF. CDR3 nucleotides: TGTGCCAGCAGATCCACTAGCGGGACTGATACGCAGTATTTT.

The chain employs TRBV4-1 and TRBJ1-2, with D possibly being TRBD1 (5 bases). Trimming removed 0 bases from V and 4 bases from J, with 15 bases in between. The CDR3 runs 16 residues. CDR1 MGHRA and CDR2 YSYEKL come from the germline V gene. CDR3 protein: CASSQELGGGFYGYTF. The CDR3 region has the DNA TGCGCCAGCAGCCAAGAATTGGGGGGGGGTTTCTATGGCTACACCTTC.

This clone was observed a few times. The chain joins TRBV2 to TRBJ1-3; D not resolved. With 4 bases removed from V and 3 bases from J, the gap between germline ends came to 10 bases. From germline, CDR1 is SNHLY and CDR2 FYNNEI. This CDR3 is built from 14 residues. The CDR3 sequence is CASSVRVGGNTIYF. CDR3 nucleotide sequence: TGTGCCAGCAGTGTGAGGGTGGGTGGAAACACCATATATTTT.

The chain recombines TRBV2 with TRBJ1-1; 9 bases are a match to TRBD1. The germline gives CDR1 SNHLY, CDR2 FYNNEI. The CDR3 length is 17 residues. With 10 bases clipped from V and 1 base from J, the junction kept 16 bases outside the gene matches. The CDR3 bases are TGTGCCACCGAAGACCCCGGGACAGGGAGGAAGAACACTGAAGCTTTCTTT. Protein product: CATEDPGTGRKNTEAFF.

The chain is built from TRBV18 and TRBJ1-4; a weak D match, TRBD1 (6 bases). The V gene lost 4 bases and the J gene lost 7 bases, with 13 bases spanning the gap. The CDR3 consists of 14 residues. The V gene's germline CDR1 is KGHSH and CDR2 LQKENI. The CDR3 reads CASSRPGGGEKLFF. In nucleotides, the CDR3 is TGTGCCAGCTCACGCCCGGGGGGCGGTGAAAAACTGTTTTTT.

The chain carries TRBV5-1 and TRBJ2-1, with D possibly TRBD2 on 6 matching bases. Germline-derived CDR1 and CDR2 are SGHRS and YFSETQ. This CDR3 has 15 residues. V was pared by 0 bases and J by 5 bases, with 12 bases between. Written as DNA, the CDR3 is TGCGCCAGCAGCTTGGCCGGGGAGGCACACAATGAGCAGTTCTTC. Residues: CASSLAGEAHNEQFF.

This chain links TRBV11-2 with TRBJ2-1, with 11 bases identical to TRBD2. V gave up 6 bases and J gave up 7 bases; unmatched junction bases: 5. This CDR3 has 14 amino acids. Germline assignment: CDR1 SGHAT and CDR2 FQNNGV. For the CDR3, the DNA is TGTGCCAGCAGTCTTAGCGGGAGGGGGAATGAGCAGTTCTTC. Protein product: CASSLSGRGNEQFF.

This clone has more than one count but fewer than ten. The CDR3 DNA reads as TGCGCCAGCAGCTCCGGGACAGGGGTGAACACTGAAGCTTTCTTT. Translation gives CASSSGTGVNTEAFF. The gene calls are TRBV4-1 and TRBJ1-1; 10 nucleotides align to TRBD1. Per germline, CDR1 MGHRA and CDR2 YSYEKL. The CDR3 spans 15 residues. J gave up 0 bases and V 5 bases, and 3 bases lay outside the gene matches.

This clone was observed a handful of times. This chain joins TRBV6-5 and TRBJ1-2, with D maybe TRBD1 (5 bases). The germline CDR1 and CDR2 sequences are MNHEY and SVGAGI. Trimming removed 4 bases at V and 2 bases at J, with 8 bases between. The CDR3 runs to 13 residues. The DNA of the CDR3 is TGTGCCAGCAGTTCCGACAGCAACTATGGCTACACCTTC. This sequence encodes CASSSDSNYGYTF.